These 15 T cell receptor beta chains were all obtained from the same sample, sequenced in a study of blood T cell repertoires in COVID-19. Generated by immunoSEQ multiplex PCR, the TCRdb table keeps only in-frame clones and is missing some. The repertoire holds roughly 100,000 clones, with about 85% as singletons. Input material: peripheral blood. These receptors were collected from a man between 50 and 59 years old with active COVID-19.

The V gene is TRBV2, the J gene TRBJ2-2, with 7 bases that match TRBD2. The CDR3 is 16 residues long. Germline-derived CDR1 and CDR2 are SNHLY and FYNNEI. V lost 6 bases and J lost 4; bases outside the gene matches: 11. The CDR3 nucleotides are TGTGCCAGCAGCCCAATCCCGGGGGGTCCCACCGGGGAGCTGTTTTTT. It codes for CASSPIPGGPTGELFF.

The genes are TRBV20-1 and TRBJ2-3; D is possibly TRBD2 (6 bases). The germline gives CDR1 DFQATT, CDR2 SNEGSKA (reference sequence). The CDR3 runs to 10 residues. V shed 5 bases and J shed 8 bases, with 8 bases lying between them. The CDR3 here is CSAYGGTQYF. The CDR3 DNA reads TGCAGTGCTTACGGGGGTACGCAGTATTTT.

The chain uses TRBV7-2 and TRBJ1-6; D unclear. V was shortened by 5 bases and J by 0 bases, with 5 bases between the two germline ends. This CDR3 comprises 14 residues. CDR1 is SGHTA, CDR2 FQGNSA, per germline. CDR3 sequence: CASSPSSYNSPLHF. The CDR3 bases are TGTGCCAGCAGCCCGAGCTCCTATAATTCACCCCTCCACTTT.

The chain couples TRBV6-2 or TRBV6-3 to TRBJ1-2; 7 bases line up with TRBD1. Germline V gives CDR1 MNHEY, CDR2 SVGEGT. Trimming cost V 4 bases and J 3 bases; bases outside gene matches: 5. The CDR3 is made up of 14 amino acids. CDR3 amino acids: CASSLGGQHYGYTF. For the CDR3, the DNA is TGTGCCAGCAGTTTAGGGGGACAGCACTATGGCTACACCTTC.

This clone was picked up one time. V and J are TRBV7-2 and TRBJ1-6; no definite D call. V was shortened by 1 base and J by 9 bases, with 10 bases between the two germline ends. Germline CDR1 is SGHTA and CDR2 is FQGNSA. The length of the CDR3 is 14 residues. CDR3 residues: CASSLGQYSSPLHF. The CDR3 DNA reads TGTGCCAGCAGCTTAGGGCAGTACAGTTCACCCCTCCACTTT. Together with reference TRBV7-2 and TRBJ1-6, the CDR3 gives the full variable domain: GAGVSQSPSNKVTEKGKDVELRCDPISGHTALYWYRQSLGQGLEFLIYFQGNSAPDKSGLPSDRFSAERTGGSVSTLTIQRTQQEDSAVYLCASSLGQYSSPLHFGNGTRLTVT.

The J gene is TRBJ2-7, the V gene TRBV5-4; D gene ambiguous. This CDR3 is built from 14 residues. Between the trimmed V and J ends, which lost 0 bases and 1 base, there was a span of 8 bases. CDR1 and CDR2 from the germline V gene are SGHNT and YYREEE (reference sequence). CDR3 protein: CASSLAVSSYEQYF. CDR3 bases: TGTGCCAGCAGCTTGGCCGTCTCTTCCTACGAGCAGTACTTC.

CDR3 DNA sequence: TGTGCCAGTAGTATCGGAGATTATAATTCACCCCTCCACTTT. This encodes CASSIGDYNSPLHF. The V call is TRBV19, the J call TRBJ1-6; no clear D. The V and J ends lost 3 bases and 4 bases respectively, with 7 bases between them. The CDR3 loop spans 14 amino acids. Germline assignment: CDR1 LNHDA and CDR2 SQIVND (reference sequence).

CDR3 amino acids: CASSQITGNQPQHF. The CDR3 bases are TGTGCCAGCAGCCAAATTACAGGGAATCAGCCCCAGCATTTT. V gene TRBV7-2 combines with J gene TRBJ1-5, with D possibly matching TRBD1 (6 bases). With 5 bases removed from V and 4 bases from J, the gap between germline ends came to 12 bases. Germline assignment: CDR1 SGHTA and CDR2 FQGNSA. This CDR3 has 14 amino acids. The full variable domain, completed using reference TRBV7-2 and TRBJ1-5, is GAGVSQSPSNKVTEKGKDVELRCDPISGHTALYWYRQSLGQGLEFLIYFQGNSAPDKSGLPSDRFSAERTGGSVSTLTIQRTQQEDSAVYLCASSQITGNQPQHFGDGTRLSIL.

The chain combines TRBV29-1 with TRBJ1-5; the D is unclear. This CDR3 contains 13 residues. Trimming left V 0 bases short and J 3 bases short, with 6 bases between. Germline loops: CDR1 SQVTM, CDR2 ANQGSEA. The CDR3 spells CSVEEAVNQPQHF. For the CDR3, the DNA is TGCAGCGTTGAAGAGGCTGTCAATCAGCCCCAGCATTTT.

This clone appeared a single time. V gene TRBV3-1 (or the pseudogene TRBV3-2) combines with J gene TRBJ1-5, with a weak D call TRBD1 (6 bases). CDR3 length: 13 amino acids. Trimming took 0 bases from V and 11 from J, leaving 11 bases between them. Germline-derived CDR1 and CDR2 are LGHDT and YNNKEL (reference sequence). The DNA for the CDR3 is TGTGCCAGCAGCCAAGATATGGGGGCGGCCCAGCATTTT. It codes for CASSQDMGAAQHF.

The chain links TRBV6-6 to TRBJ2-1, with 8 positions matching TRBD2. The CDR3 has 16 residues. The V gene's germline CDR1 is MNHNY and CDR2 SVGAGI (reference sequence). With V trimmed by 2 bases and J by 7 bases, 10 bases remained unmatched. CDR3 nucleotides: TGTGCCAGCAGTTACCTCCTTAGCGGGGCTGGGAATGAGCAGTTCTTC. Its translation is CASSYLLSGAGNEQFF.

This clone was seen more than once but under ten times. J is TRBJ1-1 and V is TRBV3-1 (or the pseudogene TRBV3-2), with D possibly being TRBD1 (5 bases). V was clipped by 4 bases and J by 3 bases, with 9 bases between them. The CDR3 totals 13 residues. Germline V lookup: CDR1 LGHDT, CDR2 YNNKEL (reference sequence). Here the CDR3 reads CASSPRVDTEAFF. In nucleotides, the CDR3 is TGTGCCAGCAGCCCCAGGGTTGACACTGAAGCTTTCTTT.

The genes are TRBV12-3 or TRBV12-4 and TRBJ2-7; 12 bases are shared with TRBD2. The CDR3 contains 13 residues. V lost 8 bases to trimming and J lost 1 base; unmatched junction nucleotides: 0. CDR3 coding DNA: TGTGCCAGCGGGACTAGCGGGTCCTACGAGCAGTACTTC. Its protein product is CASGTSGSYEQYF.

V usage is TRBV7-2 and J usage is TRBJ2-1; TRBD2 matches at 10 bases. This CDR3 has 16 amino acids. J was trimmed by 5 bases and V by 5 bases; bases with no gene match: 9. Germline V gives CDR1 SGHTA, CDR2 FQGNSA. CDR3 DNA sequence: TGTGCCAGCAGCACCTTAGCGGGGGGACCTGACAATGAGCAGTTCTTC. Its translation is CASSTLAGGPDNEQFF.

CDR3 coding DNA: TGTGCCAGCCATGACAGGGCGAATTCTGAAGCTTTCTTT. Its translation is CASHDRANSEAFF. V gene TRBV2 combines with J gene TRBJ1-1; TRBD1 matches at 7 bases. V was clipped by 8 bases and J by 6 bases; unmatched bases: 9. Germline V gene lookup returns CDR1 SNHLY and CDR2 FYNNEI. The CDR3 has 13 amino acids.